These 8 T cell receptor beta chains were all obtained from the same sample, sequenced in a study of CD8 T cells in Susac syndrome. Reverse transcription of roughly 0.5 to 1 ug RNA was carried out with random hexamers. TCRdb re-called the immunoSEQ multiplex PCR reads with MiXCR, one entry per CDR3 protein. The sample contains 180,000 or so distinct CDR3 sequences, 90% to 95% of which appear only once. The specimen was CD4+ T cells from PBMCs. The source of these receptors is a human donor in good health.

This sequence joins TRBV7-9 and TRBJ1-2; 7 bases match TRBD1. The CDR3 contains 14 residues. Germline loops: CDR1 SEHNR, CDR2 FQNEAQ (reference sequence). V was clipped by 11 bases and J by 3 bases; unmatched bases: 12. The DNA for the CDR3 is TGTGCCGCCCAATCCGCTGGACAGGACTATGGCTACACCTTC. Protein: CAAQSAGQDYGYTF.

The rearrangement links TRBV29-1 to TRBJ1-1; TRBD1 matches 9 bases. V gave up 7 bases and J gave up 3 bases; unmatched junction bases: 3. This CDR3 is 12 amino acids long. The V gene's germline CDR1 is SQVTM and CDR2 ANQGSEA. The CDR3 DNA follows: TGCAGCGGCCGACAGGGGGACACTGAAGCTTTCTTT. It codes for CSGRQGDTEAFF.

V is TRBV4-3 and J is TRBJ1-2; D not resolved. CDR3 size: 15 residues. V was clipped by 1 base and J by 4 bases, with 13 bases between them. Per the germline V gene, CDR1 is LGHNA and CDR2 is YSLEER. CDR3 sequence reads: CASSQARGGSYGYTF. The CDR3 nucleotides are TGCGCCAGCAGCCAAGCCCGGGGTGGATCCTATGGCTACACCTTC.

V gene TRBV2 combines with J gene TRBJ2-7, with D maybe TRBD2 (6 bases). The V gene lost 3 bases and the J gene lost 8 bases, with 11 bases spanning the gap. The germline gives CDR1 SNHLY, CDR2 FYNNEI. This CDR3 region has 12 residues. The CDR3 DNA follows: TGTGCCAGCAGTGAGAGCCGGGAGAAGCAGTACTTC. It specifies CASSESREKQYF.

The chain carries TRBV30 and TRBJ2-1; 10 bases are shared with TRBD1. V shed 7 bases and J 7 bases; nucleotides not matched to a gene: 13. This CDR3 spans 15 amino acids. Germline V gene lookup returns CDR1 GTSNPN and CDR2 SVGIG (reference sequence). The CDR3 nucleotides are TGTGCCTTAAAAACAAAGGGGACAGGGGCAAATGAGCAGTTCTTC. It codes for CALKTKGTGANEQFF. Full variable domain (outside the CDR3, taken from reference TRBV30 and TRBJ2-1): SQTIHQWPATLVQPVGSPLSLECTVEGTSNPNLYWYRQAAGRGLQLLFYSVGIGQISSEVPQNLSASRPQDRQFILSSKKLLLSDSGFYLCALKTKGTGANEQFFGPGTRLTVL.

The V gene is TRBV24-1, the J gene TRBJ2-1; D gene uncertain. Germline loops: CDR1 KGHDR, CDR2 SFDVKD. The CDR3 sequence is 11 residues long. V was pared by 5 bases and J by 10 bases, with 8 bases between. In DNA, the CDR3 is TGTGCCACCAGTGGTAAAGGAGAGCAGTTCTTC. It yields the protein CATSGKGEQFF.

The chain has TRBV5-6 and TRBJ2-1; no reliable D call. The CDR3 totals 15 residues. Trimming took off 2 bases at V and 6 bases at J, with 15 bases between the two ends. Germline V gene lookup returns CDR1 SGHDT and CDR2 YYEEEE. The CDR3 bases are TGTGCCAGCAGCTTTACAGTCTCGGGTGGCAATGAGCAGTTCTTC. This gives the protein CASSFTVSGGNEQFF.

This CDR3 is CSAQDRQLASYEQYF. The CDR3 DNA reads as TGCAGTGCTCAAGACAGGCAATTAGCCTCCTACGAGCAGTACTTC. The chain carries TRBV20-1 and TRBJ2-7; D might be TRBD1 (6 bases). V lost 5 bases and J 0 bases, leaving 17 bases between the germline ends. CDR1 and CDR2 (germline): DFQATT, SNEGSKA (reference sequence). The CDR3 runs 15 residues.